Described below is a single T cell receptor (beta chain) sequence and its context. The data derive from a study of CD8 T cells in Susac syndrome. Peripheral blood CD8+ and CD4+ T cells were profiled by TCR beta sequencing. V was shortened by 5 bases and J by 0 bases, with 10 bases between the two germline ends. The CDR3 has 14 residues. In germline, CDR1 is SNHLY, CDR2 FYNNEI. RNA in amounts of 0.5 to 1 ug was reverse transcribed with random hexamers. A multiplex approach, immunoSEQ multiplex PCR, amplified TCR beta CDR3 across 54 Vbeta and 13 Jbeta. TCRdb ran MiXCR on the immunoSEQ multiplex PCR reads and lists one entry per CDR3 protein. Seen here are over 95,000 distinct CDR3 sequences, around 90% observed once, and the top ten hold roughly 0.11%.

The sequenced sample was CD8+ T cells from PBMCs. The chain joins TRBV2 to TRBJ2-5, with D possibly matching TRBD1 (6 bases). The clonotype comes from a human donor in good health. The chain's CDR3 is CASSHTGNQETQYF. In DNA, the CDR3 is TGTGCCAGCAGTCACACAGGGAACCAAGAGACCCAGTACTTC.